A selection of T cell receptor beta chains follows, all from one sample in a study of T cell changes during pregnancy in multiple sclerosis. Sequencing used immunoSEQ multiplex PCR; TCRdb keeps in-frame clones, though not all of them. The sample shows 2,000 to 2,500 clones, around 80% of them seen only once. The sample consisted of CD4+ T cells from PBMCs (not recorded whether the cells were cultured). The receptors were gathered from a female patient with multiple sclerosis, enrolled in a pregnancy study. Some clones in this sample may be carry-over from other donors' samples. The CDR3 runs from the conserved cysteine through the conserved F or W. A D gene is named only where the DNA matches it firmly. The size field is filled for only some rows; it gives once, few, many or a size class.

abundance,v_gene,j_gene,d_gene,CDR3nt,CDR3aa
-,TRBV7-2,TRBJ2-3,-,TGTGCCAGCAGCTTAGTAAGGGACCAACTCATAAGGCAGTATTTT,CASSLVRDQLIRQYF
large,TRBV6-6,TRBJ1-2,TRBD1,TGTGCCAGCAGCCTTACCGGACAGGTCCCTAATGGCTACACCTTC,CASSLTGQVPNGYTF
-,TRBV7-6,TRBJ2-7,-,TGTGCCAGCAGCTTAAGCCCGGGGTCCTACGAGCAGTACTTC,CASSLSPGSYEQYF
-,TRBV23-1,TRBJ1-5,-,TGCGCCAGCAGTCAGGGGCAGCGTTGTTTT,CASSQGQRCF
-,TRBV6-4,TRBJ2-7,-,TGTGCCAGCAGTGCCAGACTGGGCTACGAGCAGTACTTC,CASSARLGYEQYF
few,TRBV6-1,TRBJ1-5,-,TGTGCCAGCAGTCAAGGACGGTATAGCAATCAGCCCCAGCATTTT,CASSQGRYSNQPQHF
few,TRBV21-1,TRBJ1-4,-,TGTGCCAGCAGATTTTTAGTAGCTACGGTGCATAATGAAAAACTGTTTTTT,CASRFLVATVHNEKLFF
-,TRBV7-8,TRBJ1-1,TRBD1,TGTGCCAGCAGCTCCCTGGGGCTTATACAGGGGGTGAACACTGAAGCTTTCTTT,CASSSLGLIQGVNTEAFF
-,TRBV5-5,TRBJ2-5,TRBD2,TGTGCCAGCAGCTTGGCTGGGGCGGGAGGGCCTTCGAGGGAGACCCAGTACTTC,CASSLAGAGGPSRETQYF
-,TRBV15,TRBJ2-7,-,TGTGCCACCAGCAGAGATGTCGGTTACGAGCAGTACTTC,CATSRDVGYEQYF
-,TRBV5-1,TRBJ2-1,TRBD1,TGCGCCAGCAGCTTGGGGCAACAGGGGGATGAGCAGTTCTTC,CASSLGQQGDEQFF